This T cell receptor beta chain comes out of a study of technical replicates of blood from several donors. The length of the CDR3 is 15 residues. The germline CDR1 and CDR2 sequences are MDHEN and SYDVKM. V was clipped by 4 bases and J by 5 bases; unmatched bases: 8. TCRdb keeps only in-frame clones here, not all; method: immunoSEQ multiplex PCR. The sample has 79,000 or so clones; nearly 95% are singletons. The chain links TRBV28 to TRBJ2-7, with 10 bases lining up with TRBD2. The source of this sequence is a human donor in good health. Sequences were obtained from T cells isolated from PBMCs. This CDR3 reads CASSSEREGPDEQYF. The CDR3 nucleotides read TGTGCCAGCAGTTCCGAGCGGGAGGGCCCCGACGAGCAGTACTTC.